The 10 T cell receptor beta chains presented below share a single source sample, sequenced in a study of cytomegalovirus exposure and HLA in healthy donors. PCR involved 60 Vbeta and 13 Jbeta primers. The table came from immunoSEQ multiplex PCR; TCRdb's copy has only in-frame clones and leaves some out. The sample yields 95,000 to 100,000 clones, about 80% seen once. Sequenced: PBMCs. The source is a man aged 35-49 years in good health and CMV-seronegative.

On this clone itself: In the same sample, other DNA sequences code for this CDR3. The chain employs TRBV4-3 and TRBJ1-1; D not resolved. Between the trimmed V and J ends, which lost 3 bases and 11 bases, there was a span of 22 bases. Germline CDR1 reads LGHNA; CDR2 reads YSLEER. The CDR3 sequence is 15 residues long. The CDR3 nucleotides are TGCGCCAGCAGCCAGGTTAATAGAGTTCCGGGGTGGGCTTTCTTT. This sequence encodes CASSQVNRVPGWAFF.

With respect to this clone: The sample contains more than one DNA sequence encoding this CDR3. V and J are TRBV9 and TRBJ1-1; weak D call: TRBD1 (6 bases). Germline-derived CDR1 and CDR2 are SGDLS and YYNGEE. Trimming shortened V by 2 bases and J by 4 bases, and 9 bases separated the two germline ends. The CDR3 totals 13 residues. CDR3 in DNA: TGTGCCAGCAGCGTTCAGGGGTCCACTGAAGCTTTCTTT. This sequence encodes CASSVQGSTEAFF.

This chain's CDR3 is CATSRDLGPDGYTF. Written as DNA, the CDR3 is TGTGCCACCAGCAGAGATTTGGGGCCGGATGGCTACACCTTC. The gene calls are TRBV15 and TRBJ1-2, with D possibly matching TRBD1 (5 bases). Germline CDR1 and CDR2: LNHNV and YYDKDF (reference sequence). The V and J ends lost 0 bases and 6 bases respectively, with 11 bases between them. The length of the CDR3 is 14 residues. Variable domain in full (rest from reference TRBV15 and TRBJ1-2): DAMVIQNPRYQVTQFGKPVTLSCSQTLNHNVMYWYQQKSSQAPKLLFHYYDKDFNNEADTPDNFQSRRPNTSFCFLDIRSPGLGDTAMYLCATSRDLGPDGYTFGSGTRLTVV.

This clone occurred a few times. This rearrangement joins TRBV11-1 to TRBJ2-7; 7 nucleotides line up with TRBD1. CDR3 size: 13 residues. Germline assignment: CDR1 SGHAT and CDR2 FQDESV (reference sequence). V lost 5 bases and J lost 2; bases outside the gene matches: 3. This CDR3 reads CASSPDRAYEQYV. The CDR3 DNA sequence: TGTGCCAGCAGCCCCGACAGGGCCTACGAGCAGTACGTC.

The chain couples TRBV7-8 to TRBJ1-4; D might be TRBD1 (5 bases). CDR1 is SGHVS and CDR2 is FQNEAQ in the germline V gene. The CDR3 covers 16 residues. V was clipped by 1 base and J by 8 bases, with 17 bases between them. The CDR3 is CASSLGAGHRGEKLFF. As DNA, the CDR3 is TGTGCCAGCAGCTTAGGGGCGGGGCATCGAGGGGAAAAACTGTTTTTT.

As for this clone: The junction and the germline gene differ at one end; a read error may be behind it. The V call is TRBV7-9, the J call TRBJ1-2; no clear D. This CDR3 contains 14 residues. The germline V gene has CDR1 SEHNR and CDR2 FQNEAQ (reference sequence). CDR3 sequence reads: CSSSLGRQSYGYTF. The CDR3 DNA sequence: TGTTCCAGCAGCTTAGGGAGGCAGAGCTATGGCTACACCTTC.

The V call is TRBV6-5, the J call TRBJ1-1; tentative D call: TRBD1 (5 bases). The CDR3 consists of 13 residues. V lost 1 base, J lost 11 bases, and 14 bases lay in between. Germline V gene lookup returns CDR1 MNHEY and CDR2 SVGAGI. CDR3 sequence: CASSYFAGEGAFF. CDR3 bases: TGTGCCAGCAGTTACTTTGCCGGGGAGGGGGCTTTCTTT.

V and J are TRBV6-5 and TRBJ1-1; possibly TRBD1 for D (5 bases). The germline CDR1 and CDR2 sequences are MNHEY and SVGAGI. The CDR3 is 13 amino acids. V was trimmed by 2 bases and J by 3 bases, leaving 7 bases between them. The CDR3 sequence is CASSYGGDTEAFF. Written as DNA, the CDR3 is TGTGCCAGCAGTTACGGGGGGGACACTGAAGCTTTCTTT.

The J gene is TRBJ2-5, the V gene TRBV7-3; 8 bases align to TRBD1. This CDR3 contains 13 residues. V shed 3 bases, J shed 4 bases, and the junction held 1 base outside the gene matches. Germline loops: CDR1 SGHTA, CDR2 FQGTGA. CDR3 sequence (DNA): TGTGCCAGCAGCTTCAGGGGGCGAGAGACCCAGTACTTC. This codes for CASSFRGRETQYF.

This clone has just one count. This chain links TRBV11-3 with TRBJ1-1; 11 bases fit TRBD1. The CDR3 is 15 residues long. Germline CDR1 is SGHNT and CDR2 is YENEEA. Unmatched junction bases numbered 4, after V lost 3 bases and J lost 4 bases. The CDR3 nucleotides are TGTGCCAGCAGCTTTTCCGGGACAGGGGGCACTGAAGCTTTCTTT. It specifies CASSFSGTGGTEAFF.